Presented here are 30 T cell receptor beta chains from one specimen sequenced in a study of cytomegalovirus exposure and HLA in healthy donors. TCRdb's table, derived via immunoSEQ multiplex PCR, lists solely in-frame clones and lacks some. The profile shows 150,000 or so clones, around 84% of them singletons. Input material: PBMCs. These receptors all come from a human donor in good health.

The chain combines TRBV29-1 with TRBJ1-1; 7 nucleotides align to TRBD1. Germline assignment: CDR1 SQVTM and CDR2 ANQGSEA. CDR3 length equals 12 residues. With V trimmed by 6 bases and J by 5 bases, 6 bases remained unmatched. DNA for the CDR3: TGCAGCGTGGGGGGACAGAGGACTGAAGCTTTCTTT. Its translation: CSVGGQRTEAFF. Full variable domain (missing parts from reference TRBV29-1 and TRBJ1-1): SAVISQKPSRDICQRGTSLTIQCQVDSQVTMMFWYRQQPGQSLTLIATANQGSEATYESGFVIDKFPISRPNLTFSTLTVSNMSPEDSSIYLCSVGGQRTEAFFGQGTRLTVV.

The chain links TRBV25-1 to TRBJ2-1, with 7 bases that match TRBD2. V trimming: 8 bases; J trimming: 1 base; junction bases outside the gene matches: 14. CDR1 MGHDK and CDR2 SYGVNS come from the germline V gene. CDR3 length: 17 residues. CDR3 sequence (DNA): TGTGCCAGCTCGGGGGGAGAGGGAGGAGAGTCCTACAATGAGCAGTTCTTC. Amino acids: CASSGGEGGESYNEQFF. Full variable domain (outside the CDR3, taken from reference TRBV25-1 and TRBJ2-1): EADIYQTPRYLVIGTGKKITLECSQTMGHDKMYWYQQDPGMELHLIHYSYGVNSTEKGDLSSESTVSRIRTEHFPLTLESARPSHTSQYLCASSGGEGGESYNEQFFGPGTRLTVL.

This clone was detected once. The rearrangement uses TRBV9 and TRBJ2-5, with 10 bases identical to TRBD1. With V trimmed by 3 bases and J by 4 bases, 6 bases remained unmatched. CDR3 length: 15 amino acids. In germline, CDR1 is SGDLS, CDR2 YYNGEE. This CDR3 reads CASSESGTGAETQYF. The CDR3, as DNA: TGTGCCAGCAGCGAATCCGGGACAGGGGCAGAGACCCAGTACTTC.

This clone was seen a few times. This chain connects TRBV2 to TRBJ1-2, with D possibly matching TRBD1 (5 bases). With 4 bases removed from V and 7 bases from J, the gap between germline ends came to 16 bases. Germline lookup yields CDR1 SNHLY and CDR2 FYNNEI. CDR3 length: 14 residues. As DNA, the CDR3 is TGTGCCAGCAGTGTGGGGCTAGGTTTGACTGGCTACACCTTC. It yields the protein CASSVGLGLTGYTF. The full variable domain, rest sourced from reference TRBV2 and TRBJ1-2, is EPEVTQTPSHQVTQMGQEVILRCVPISNHLYFYWYRQILGQKVEFLVSFYNNEISEKSEIFDDQFSVERPDGSNFTLKIRSTKLEDSAMYFCASSVGLGLTGYTFGSGTRLTVV.

The chain is built from TRBV29-1 and TRBJ2-1, with 8 bases lining up with TRBD1. Germline-derived CDR1 and CDR2 are SQVTM and ANQGSEA. There are 13 residues in the CDR3. Trimming at V came to 7 bases and at J to 5 bases, leaving 7 bases not matched to a gene. The CDR3 DNA reads TGCAGCGGTGACAGGGGTTCGAACAATGAGCAGTTCTTC. Translated: CSGDRGSNNEQFF.

The DNA for the CDR3 is TGCGCCAGCAGCCAAGAACAGGCACTAGCGGGGCCCAATGAGCAGTTCTTC. Amino acids: CASSQEQALAGPNEQFF. The chain employs TRBV4-3 and TRBJ2-1; TRBD2 matches at 10 bases. This CDR3 is built from 17 residues. J lost 6 bases, V lost 0 bases, and 8 bases had no gene match. Germline lookup yields CDR1 LGHNA and CDR2 YSLEER.

The chain uses TRBV6-5 and TRBJ1-4, with 7 bases that match TRBD1. CDR3 length: 14 amino acids. CDR1 MNHEY and CDR2 SVGAGI come from the germline V gene. With V trimmed by 2 bases and J by 7 bases, 4 bases remained unmatched. In DNA, the CDR3 is TGTGCCAGCAGTTACCGGCGACAGGGTGAAAAACTGTTTTTT. Its translation is CASSYRRQGEKLFF.

The chain has TRBV5-4 and TRBJ1-2; 9 bases line up with TRBD1. Germline CDR1 reads SGHNT; CDR2 reads YYREEE (reference sequence). This CDR3 contains 14 residues. J gave up 8 bases and V 4 bases, and 9 bases lay outside the gene matches. The CDR3 spells CASSRTGERGGYTF. CDR3 DNA sequence: TGTGCCAGCAGCCGGACAGGGGAGAGGGGAGGCTACACCTTC.

The gene calls are TRBV27 and TRBJ1-5, with D unresolved. Trimming took 2 bases from V and 5 from J, leaving 10 bases between them. The germline CDR1 and CDR2 sequences are MNHEY and SMNVEV (reference sequence). The length of the CDR3 is 14 residues. CDR3 nucleotide sequence: TGTGCCAGCAGTTTAGAGGGCCCTTATCAGCCCCAGCATTTT. As protein: CASSLEGPYQPQHF.

The chain uses TRBV11-2 and TRBJ2-7, with 14 positions matching TRBD2. Germline CDR1 and CDR2: SGHAT and FQNNGV. The V and J ends lost 1 base and 5 bases, in that order; junction bases with no gene match: 1. This CDR3 spans 15 amino acids. Written as DNA, the CDR3 is TGTGCCAGCAGCTTAGGGACTAGCGGGAGGAACGAGCAGTACTTC. This encodes CASSLGTSGRNEQYF.

V is TRBV11-2 and J is TRBJ2-7; 7 bases line up with TRBD1. This CDR3 has 13 residues. J gave up 9 bases and V 4 bases, and 9 bases lay outside the gene matches. Germline V gives CDR1 SGHAT, CDR2 FQNNGV. CDR3 DNA: TGTGCCAGCAGCTCCGGCAGGGGGACAAGGCAGTACTTC. Its translation: CASSSGRGTRQYF. The whole variable domain, filled in from reference TRBV11-2 and TRBJ2-7, reads EAGVAQSPRYKIIEKRQSVAFWCNPISGHATLYWYQQILGQGPKLLIQFQNNGVVDDSQLPKDRFSAERLKGVDSTLKIQPAKLEDSAVYLCASSSGRGTRQYFGPGTRLTVT.

The gene calls are TRBV6-5 and TRBJ1-5; TRBD1 matches 7 bases. J gave up 6 bases and V 4 bases, and 6 bases lay outside the gene matches. The CDR3 sequence is 14 residues long. CDR1 and CDR2 (germline): MNHEY, SVGAGI. CDR3 residues: CASSSDRVRQPQHF. CDR3 in DNA: TGTGCCAGCAGTTCCGACAGGGTACGTCAGCCCCAGCATTTT.

The gene calls are TRBV29-1 and TRBJ2-1; D is perhaps TRBD2 (7 bases). The CDR3 is 13 residues long. The V end lost 4 bases, the J end lost 6 bases, and 13 bases lay between the germline ends. The germline V gene has CDR1 SQVTM and CDR2 ANQGSEA. CDR3 residues: CSVVRGAGNEQFF. In DNA, the CDR3 is TGCAGCGTTGTTCGGGGGGCGGGCAATGAGCAGTTCTTC.

The V gene is TRBV4-1, the J gene TRBJ1-2, with D unclear. The CDR3 runs 14 residues. V was shortened by 6 bases and J by 1 base, with 12 bases between the two germline ends. Germline lookup yields CDR1 MGHRA and CDR2 YSYEKL. CDR3 nucleotides: TGCGCCAGCAGGATTAGTGAGGGTAACTATGGCTACACCTTC. Residues: CASRISEGNYGYTF.

The rearrangement links TRBV15 to TRBJ1-1; 9 bases agree with TRBD1. With V trimmed by 1 base and J by 1 base, 4 bases remained unmatched. The germline gives CDR1 LNHNV, CDR2 YYDKDF (reference sequence). The CDR3 totals 16 residues. The CDR3 sequence: CATSRGTGVKNTEAFF. CDR3 DNA: TGTGCCACCAGCAGAGGGACAGGGGTGAAGAACACTGAAGCTTTCTTT.

This chain joins TRBV5-1 and TRBJ2-1, with 9 bases identical to TRBD2. CDR3 size: 15 residues. Germline trimming cut 1 base from V and 6 bases from J; bases unmatched to any gene: 5. The germline CDR1 and CDR2 sequences are SGHRS and YFSETQ. The CDR3 nucleotides are TGCGCCAGCAGCTTGCAGCGGGGGGTCTCCAATGAGCAGTTCTTC. As protein: CASSLQRGVSNEQFF. The entire variable domain, with the rest obtained from reference TRBV5-1 and TRBJ2-1, is as follows: KAGVTQTPRYLIKTRGQQVTLSCSPISGHRSVSWYQQTPGQGLQFLFEYFSETQRNKGNFPGRFSGRQFSNSRSEMNVSTLELGDSALYLCASSLQRGVSNEQFFGPGTRLTVL.

This clone showed up many times. V usage is TRBV19 and J usage is TRBJ1-5, with 8 bases aligning to TRBD1. The CDR3 is made up of 15 amino acids. J gave up 2 bases and V 6 bases, and 6 bases lay outside the gene matches. Germline values: CDR1 LNHDA, CDR2 SQIVND (reference sequence). CDR3 sequence: CASSRAGQGNQPQHF. CDR3 nucleotides: TGTGCCAGTAGCCGAGCGGGACAGGGCAATCAGCCCCAGCATTTT.

The chain recombines TRBV7-9 with TRBJ2-3; possibly TRBD2 for D (5 bases). The CDR3 runs 15 residues. CDR1 SEHNR and CDR2 FQNEAQ come from the germline V gene (reference sequence). V was pared by 5 bases and J by 1 base, with 13 bases between. CDR3 nucleotide sequence: TGTGCCAGCAGCCCTACCGGGATCGGCACAGATACGCAGTATTTT. As protein: CASSPTGIGTDTQYF.

The chain employs TRBV28 and TRBJ2-7, with unresolved D. With 5 bases removed from V and 1 base from J, the gap between germline ends came to 15 bases. Looked up from germline, CDR1 is MDHEN and CDR2 is SYDVKM. The CDR3 covers 15 residues. The CDR3, as DNA: TGTGCCAGCAGTGGCACTGGCAGGCAATCCTACGAGCAGTACTTC. Translating it yields CASSGTGRQSYEQYF.

The rearrangement joins TRBV7-9 to TRBJ1-1; TRBD1 matches 8 bases. Germline V CDR1 and CDR2: SEHNR, FQNEAQ (reference sequence). This CDR3 region has 12 residues. V was pared by 7 bases and J by 4 bases, with 2 bases of the junction left unmatched. CDR3 DNA sequence: TGTGCCAGCACTACAGGGGGCACTGAAGCTTTCTTT. This translates into CASTTGGTEAFF.

The genes are TRBV5-7 and TRBJ1-5, with 7 bases that match TRBD1. TRBV5-7 carries the ORF label, with uncertain function. The CDR3 is 18 amino acids. V gave up 2 bases and J gave up 1 base; unmatched junction bases: 12. CDR3 coding DNA: TGTGCCAGCAGCTTCGACGATACAGGGGATAGGAGCAATCAGCCCCAGCATTTT. The encoded protein is CASSFDDTGDRSNQPQHF.

CDR3 nucleotides: TGTGCCAGCAGCCCTTCGGAAGGGGTCGGCTACACCTTC. Translating it yields CASSPSEGVGYTF. The chain carries TRBV7-9 and TRBJ1-2; D might be TRBD1 (5 bases). CDR1 is SEHNR, CDR2 FQNEAQ, per germline (reference sequence). The CDR3 loop spans 13 amino acids. The ends were cut back, 5 bases at V and 8 bases at J, with 15 bases in the middle. Based on the CDR3 plus reference TRBV7-9 and TRBJ1-2, the full variable domain is DTGVSQNPRHKITKRGQNVTFRCDPISEHNRLYWYRQTLGQGPEFLTYFQNEAQLEKSRLLSDRFSAERPKGSFSTLEIQRTEQGDSAMYLCASSPSEGVGYTFGSGTRLTVV.

This chain joins TRBV5-1 and TRBJ1-4; D possibly corresponds to TRBD1 (5 bases). Germline CDR1 is SGHRS and CDR2 is YFSETQ. CDR3 length equals 15 residues. Trimming took 3 bases from V and 6 from J, leaving 15 bases between them. CDR3 loop: CASSSSPGKDEKLFF. As DNA, the CDR3 is TGCGCCAGCAGCTCATCGCCAGGGAAGGATGAAAAACTGTTTTTT. Looking up the rest from reference TRBV5-1 and TRBJ1-4 gives the full variable domain: KAGVTQTPRYLIKTRGQQVTLSCSPISGHRSVSWYQQTPGQGLQFLFEYFSETQRNKGNFPGRFSGRQFSNSRSEMNVSTLELGDSALYLCASSSSPGKDEKLFFGSGTQLSVL.

The sample holds a few counts of this clone. V usage is TRBV23-1 and J usage is TRBJ2-1, with TRBD1 as a possible D gene (6 bases). TRBV23-1 is known as an ORF, though its function is uncertain. The CDR3 covers 17 residues. Trimming left V 3 bases short and J 3 bases short, with 18 bases between. The CDR3 loop reads CASSHLATGPYYNEQFF. The CDR3 nucleotides are TGCGCCAGCAGTCACCTCGCCACAGGGCCCTACTACAATGAGCAGTTCTTC.

The gene calls are TRBV2 and TRBJ2-6; maybe TRBD1 (7 bases). The CDR3 contains 15 residues. Germline V gene lookup returns CDR1 SNHLY and CDR2 FYNNEI. V dropped 6 bases and J dropped 4 bases, with 13 bases sitting between them. The DNA for the CDR3 is TGTGCCAGCAGGGAGGGGGCCGCCGGGGCCAACGTCCTGACTTTC. Translation: CASREGAAGANVLTF.

This rearrangement joins TRBV9 to TRBJ2-7, with D unclear. The germline V gene has CDR1 SGDLS and CDR2 YYNGEE. CDR3 length: 9 residues. Trimming left V 7 bases short and J 4 bases short, with 3 bases between. The CDR3 protein is CASRYEQYF. DNA for the CDR3: TGTGCCAGCCGTTACGAGCAGTACTTC.

Ten or more counts support this clone. V and J are TRBV27 and TRBJ2-7, with TRBD2 identical over 13 bases. The CDR3 spans 16 residues. V lost 7 bases, J lost 6 bases, and 12 bases stayed unmatched. Germline V CDR1 and CDR2: MNHEY, SMNVEV (reference sequence). The CDR3: CASNSLSTSGRSEQYF. DNA for the CDR3: TGTGCCAGCAACTCTCTTTCGACTAGCGGGAGGTCCGAGCAGTACTTC.

Comments on this clone: Mismatch with germline at one junction end may stem from a read error. J is TRBJ2-1 and V is TRBV7-7, with 11 bases that match TRBD2. The CDR3 is 15 amino acids. Germline CDR1 SSHAT, CDR2 FNYEAQ (reference sequence). The CDR3, as DNA: TGTGCTAGCAGCTTGACTAGCGGGGAGAACAATGAGCAGTTCTTC. The encoded protein is CASSLTSGENNEQFF.

The chain recombines TRBV19 with TRBJ1-5; D is unclear. The ends were cut back, 7 bases at V and 2 bases at J, with 21 bases in the middle. CDR3 size: 17 residues. The germline CDR1 and CDR2 sequences are LNHDA and SQIVND (reference sequence). The CDR3 here is CASTLRRRFNRNQPQHF. The CDR3 region has the DNA TGTGCCAGTACCCTACGGCGGCGGTTTAACCGCAATCAGCCCCAGCATTTT.

J is TRBJ1-2 and V is TRBV7-2; D gene uncertain. V lost 3 bases, J lost 8 bases, and 10 bases lay in between. Per germline, CDR1 SGHTA and CDR2 FQGNSA. CDR3 size: 12 residues. For the CDR3, the DNA is TGTGCCAGCAGCTTGCGGATCGGGGGCTACACCTTC. Amino acids: CASSLRIGGYTF.